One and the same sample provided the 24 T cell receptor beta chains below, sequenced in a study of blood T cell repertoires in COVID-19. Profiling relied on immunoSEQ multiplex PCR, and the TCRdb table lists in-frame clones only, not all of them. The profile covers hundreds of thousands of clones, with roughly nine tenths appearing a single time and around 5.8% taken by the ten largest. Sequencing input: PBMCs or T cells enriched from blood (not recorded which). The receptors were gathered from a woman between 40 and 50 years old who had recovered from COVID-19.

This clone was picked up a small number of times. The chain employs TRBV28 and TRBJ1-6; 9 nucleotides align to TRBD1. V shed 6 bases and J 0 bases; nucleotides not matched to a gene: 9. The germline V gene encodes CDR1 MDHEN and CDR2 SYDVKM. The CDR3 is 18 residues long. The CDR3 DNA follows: TGTGCCAGCAGCCCGGGACAGGGATTGGGCTCCTATAATTCACCCCTCCACTTT. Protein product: CASSPGQGLGSYNSPLHF.

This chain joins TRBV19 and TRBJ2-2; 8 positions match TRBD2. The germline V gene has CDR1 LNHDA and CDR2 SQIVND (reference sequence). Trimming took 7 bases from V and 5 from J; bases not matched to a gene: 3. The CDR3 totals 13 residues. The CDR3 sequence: CASTSGWTGELFF. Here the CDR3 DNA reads TGTGCCAGTACTAGCGGGTGGACCGGGGAGCTGTTTTTT.

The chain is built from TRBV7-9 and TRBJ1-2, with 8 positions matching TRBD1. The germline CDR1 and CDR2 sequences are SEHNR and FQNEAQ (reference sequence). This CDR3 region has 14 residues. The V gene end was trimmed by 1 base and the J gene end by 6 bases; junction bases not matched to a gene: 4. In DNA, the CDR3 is TGTGCCAGCAGCTTAGATCAGGGGGCGGATGGCTACACCTTC. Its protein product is CASSLDQGADGYTF.

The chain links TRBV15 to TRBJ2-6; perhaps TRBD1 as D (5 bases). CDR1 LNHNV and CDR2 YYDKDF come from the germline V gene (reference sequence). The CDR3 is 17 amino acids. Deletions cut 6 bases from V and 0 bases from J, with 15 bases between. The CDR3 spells CATRGDRPPSGANVLTF. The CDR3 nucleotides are TGTGCCACCAGAGGGGATAGGCCTCCCTCTGGGGCCAACGTCCTGACTTTC.

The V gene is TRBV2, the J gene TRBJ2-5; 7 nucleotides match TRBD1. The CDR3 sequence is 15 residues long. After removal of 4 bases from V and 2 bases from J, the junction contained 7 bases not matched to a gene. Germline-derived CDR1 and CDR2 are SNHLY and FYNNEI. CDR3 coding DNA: TGTGCCAGCAGTGCGTTGGGACAGCATCAAGAGACCCAGTACTTC. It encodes CASSALGQHQETQYF.

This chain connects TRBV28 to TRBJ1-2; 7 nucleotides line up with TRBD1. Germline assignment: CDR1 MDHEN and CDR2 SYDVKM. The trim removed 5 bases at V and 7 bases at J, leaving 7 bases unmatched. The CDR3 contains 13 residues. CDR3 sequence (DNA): TGTGCCAGCAGTAGGGGGCTCTCGGGTGGCTACACCTTC. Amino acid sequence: CASSRGLSGGYTF.

The CDR3 reads CASSSWTGTLNTEAFF. The CDR3, as DNA: TGTGCCAGCAGCTCATGGACAGGGACCTTGAACACTGAAGCTTTCTTT. The chain joins TRBV7-3 to TRBJ1-1, with 8 bases that match TRBD1. Per the germline V gene, CDR1 is SGHTA and CDR2 is FQGTGA. This CDR3 spans 16 amino acids. V trimming: 4 bases; J trimming: 0 bases; junction bases outside the gene matches: 7.

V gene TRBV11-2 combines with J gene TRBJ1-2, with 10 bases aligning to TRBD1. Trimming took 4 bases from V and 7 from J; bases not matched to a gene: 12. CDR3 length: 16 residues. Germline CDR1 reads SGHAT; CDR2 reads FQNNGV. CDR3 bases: TGTGCCAGCAGCTATGGACAGGGGGAAAATTTGTCTGGCTACACCTTC. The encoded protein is CASSYGQGENLSGYTF.

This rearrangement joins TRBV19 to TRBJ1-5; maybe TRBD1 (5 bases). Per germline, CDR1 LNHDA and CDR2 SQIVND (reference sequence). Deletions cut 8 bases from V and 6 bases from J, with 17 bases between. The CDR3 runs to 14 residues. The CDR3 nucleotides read TGTGCCAGTTCCCTTCTAGGGGTCGGTCAGCCCCAGCATTTT. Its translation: CASSLLGVGQPQHF.

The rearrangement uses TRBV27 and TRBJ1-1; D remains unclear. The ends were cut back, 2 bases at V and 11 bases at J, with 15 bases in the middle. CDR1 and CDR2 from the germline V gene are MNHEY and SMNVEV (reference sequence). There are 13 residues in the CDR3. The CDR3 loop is CASSLGSRREAFF. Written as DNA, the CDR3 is TGTGCCAGCAGTTTAGGTTCCCGGAGGGAGGCTTTCTTT.

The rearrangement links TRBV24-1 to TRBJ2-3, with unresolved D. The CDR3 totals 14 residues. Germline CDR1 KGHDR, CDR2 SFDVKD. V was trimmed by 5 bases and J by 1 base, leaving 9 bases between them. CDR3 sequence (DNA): TGTGCCACCAGTGTCGACGGAGGCACAGATACGCAGTATTTT. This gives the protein CATSVDGGTDTQYF.

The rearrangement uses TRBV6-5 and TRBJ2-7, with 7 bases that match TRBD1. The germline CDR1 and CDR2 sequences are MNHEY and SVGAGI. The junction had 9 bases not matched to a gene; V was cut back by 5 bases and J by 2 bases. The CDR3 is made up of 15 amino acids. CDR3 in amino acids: CASSRGTAGPYEQYF. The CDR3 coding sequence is TGTGCCAGCAGTAGGGGGACAGCCGGCCCCTACGAGCAGTACTTC.

The CDR3 here is CAISESSGLNTGELFF. As DNA, the CDR3 is TGTGCCATCAGTGAGTCTAGCGGTTTGAACACCGGGGAGCTGTTTTTT. The rearrangement links TRBV10-3 to TRBJ2-2; tentative D call: TRBD2 (6 bases). Looked up from germline, CDR1 is ENHRY and CDR2 is SYGVKD. The ends were cut back, 0 bases at V and 1 base at J, with 9 bases in the middle. This CDR3 is 16 amino acids long.

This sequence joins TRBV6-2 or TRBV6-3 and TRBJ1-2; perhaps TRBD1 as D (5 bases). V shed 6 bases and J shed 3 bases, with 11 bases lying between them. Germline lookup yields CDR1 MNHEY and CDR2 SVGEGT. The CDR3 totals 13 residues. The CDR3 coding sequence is TGTGCCAGCAGCATGCAGGGCTACTATGGCTACACCTTC. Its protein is CASSMQGYYGYTF.

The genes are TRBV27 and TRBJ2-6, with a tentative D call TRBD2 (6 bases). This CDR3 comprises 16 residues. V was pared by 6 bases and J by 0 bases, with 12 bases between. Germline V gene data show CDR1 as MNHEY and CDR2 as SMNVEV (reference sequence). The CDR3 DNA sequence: TGTGCCAGCAGGGATGGGGGGTTCTCTGGGGCCAACGTCCTGACTTTC. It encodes CASRDGGFSGANVLTF.

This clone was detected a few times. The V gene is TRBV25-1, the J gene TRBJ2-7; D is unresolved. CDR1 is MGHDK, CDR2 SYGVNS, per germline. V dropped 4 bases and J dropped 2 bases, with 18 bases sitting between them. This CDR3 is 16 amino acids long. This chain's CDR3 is CASSASFRAKPYEQYF. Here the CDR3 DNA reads TGTGCCAGCAGTGCCTCCTTTAGAGCGAAACCCTACGAGCAGTACTTC.

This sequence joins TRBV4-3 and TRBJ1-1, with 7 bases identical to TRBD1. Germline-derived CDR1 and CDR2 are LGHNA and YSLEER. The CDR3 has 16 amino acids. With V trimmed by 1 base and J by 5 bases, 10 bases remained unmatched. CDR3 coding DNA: TGCGCCAGCAGCCAAGGTAACAGGGGTATGAGGACTGAAGCTTTCTTT. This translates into CASSQGNRGMRTEAFF.

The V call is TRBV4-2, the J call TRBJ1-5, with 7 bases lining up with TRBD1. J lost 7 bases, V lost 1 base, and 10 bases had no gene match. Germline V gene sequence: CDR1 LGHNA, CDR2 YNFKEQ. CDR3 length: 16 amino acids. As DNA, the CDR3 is TGTGCCAGCAGCCAAGGAAAGGTCGGACAGGACCAGCCCCAGCATTTT. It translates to CASSQGKVGQDQPQHF.

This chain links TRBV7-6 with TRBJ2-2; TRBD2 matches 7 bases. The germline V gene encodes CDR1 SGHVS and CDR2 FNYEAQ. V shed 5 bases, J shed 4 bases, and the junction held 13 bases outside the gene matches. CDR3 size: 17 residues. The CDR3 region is CASSLLGGSVSTGELFF. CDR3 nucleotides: TGTGCCAGCAGCCTCCTCGGGGGGAGCGTTAGCACCGGGGAGCTGTTTTTT.

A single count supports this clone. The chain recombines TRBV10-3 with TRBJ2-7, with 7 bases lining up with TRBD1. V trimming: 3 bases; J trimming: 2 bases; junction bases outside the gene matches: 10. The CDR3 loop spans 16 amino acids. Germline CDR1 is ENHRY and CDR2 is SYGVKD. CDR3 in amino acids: CAISDPGQPTTYEQYF. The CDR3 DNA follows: TGTGCCATCAGTGACCCGGGACAGCCTACAACCTACGAGCAGTACTTC.

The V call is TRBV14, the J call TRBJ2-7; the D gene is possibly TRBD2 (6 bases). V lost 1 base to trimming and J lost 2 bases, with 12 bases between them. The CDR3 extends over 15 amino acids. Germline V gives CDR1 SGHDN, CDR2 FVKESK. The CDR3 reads CASSQGSRTTYEQYF. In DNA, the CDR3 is TGTGCCAGCAGCCAAGGGTCCAGGACTACCTACGAGCAGTACTTC.

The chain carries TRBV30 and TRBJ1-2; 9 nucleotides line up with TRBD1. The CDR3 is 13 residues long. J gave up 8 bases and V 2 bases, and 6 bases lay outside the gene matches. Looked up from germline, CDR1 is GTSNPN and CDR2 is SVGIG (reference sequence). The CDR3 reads CAWSKGTGQGYTF. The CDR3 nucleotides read TGTGCCTGGAGTAAGGGGACAGGGCAGGGCTACACCTTC.

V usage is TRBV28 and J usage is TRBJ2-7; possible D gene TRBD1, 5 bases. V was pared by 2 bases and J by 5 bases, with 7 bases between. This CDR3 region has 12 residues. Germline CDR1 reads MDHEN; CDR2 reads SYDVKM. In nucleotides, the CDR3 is TGTGCCAGCAGTTTAAGGGGTCACGAGCAGTACTTC. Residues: CASSLRGHEQYF.

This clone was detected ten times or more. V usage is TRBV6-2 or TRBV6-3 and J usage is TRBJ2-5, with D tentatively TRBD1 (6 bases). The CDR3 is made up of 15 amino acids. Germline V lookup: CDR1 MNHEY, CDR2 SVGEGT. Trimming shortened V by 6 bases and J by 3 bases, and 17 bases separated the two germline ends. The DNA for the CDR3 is TGTGCCAGCAGCCCCAGGGGCCAAGGGGAAGAGACCCAGTACTTC. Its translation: CASSPRGQGEETQYF.